This TCR beta chain was observed in a study of blood T cells in healthy people across ages. V was clipped by 5 bases and J by 2 bases, with 18 bases between them. CDR1 and CDR2 (germline): SGHTA, FQGTGA. This CDR3 contains 16 residues. This clonotype came up a few times. PCR was performed a second time for about 7 to 12 cycles using a sample-barcoded 5' primer and a J-beta primer mix. Using its own MiXCR run on the 5' RACE reads, TCRdb lists one record per CDR3 protein. The table has approximately 1,700,000 distinct CDR3 sequences, roughly 43% seen once. The receptor's source is a human donor in good health. This chain uses TRBV7-3 with TRBJ2-5; D might be TRBD1 (5 bases). The sequencing input was blood. The CDR3 DNA is TGTGCCAGCAGCCCCCTCCCTGGGGCGGCGCAAGAGACCCAGTACTTC. Translated, it gives CASSPLPGAAQETQYF.